This entry describes one T cell receptor beta chain. The sample holds many counts of this clonotype. Its binding antigen is unknown. Base qualities are missing; no much larger clone stands one base away. The TCR beta CDR3 regions were amplified from RNA transcripts. The TCR CDR3 was subjected to a first round of RT-PCR using the HTBI primer set and the Qiagen OneStep RT-PCR kit. The libraries were constructed in a second round of multiplex PCR and then size-selected and purified. The libraries were sequenced on an Illumina HiSeq2000 using paired-end 100 bp reads. The published analysis was carried out like this. Raw data were processed with SOAPnuke, discarding reads with adapters, uncalled bases, mean Phred below 15, or no exact constant-primer or identifier match. High-quality paired reads were merged using COPE v1.2.5, and each unique nucleotide sequence was defined as a clonotype. MiTCR v1.1 was used to align clonotypes to the IMGT TRBV, TRBD and TRBJ reference segments. The analysis included only V-J combinations with a frequency above 0.0001, which together covered approximately 99% of the repertoires. The TCS score was defined as F50 (clonal expansion) divided by E x V (chaos), with BLOSUM62-based TCRdist calculated between CDR3 peptides within each V-J. Welch's t-statistics and random forest reduced around 520 V-J features to about 12, which were used in a naive Bayes classifier (R e1071). TCRdb passed the public sequencing reads through fastp at Q25 and MiXCR, retaining productive beta sequences. Identical CDR3 protein sequences are pooled into one entry, listed with their most common genes and DNA. These V and J calls rely on TCRdb rather than the paper's analysis. The sample has 350,000 to 500,000 distinct CDR3 sequences on record, around 15% of them singletons. The ten top clones hold 5% to 6% of the sample.

This entry belongs to a study of T cells in Graves' hyperthyroidism and ophthalmopathy (dated by TCRdb to about 2019). Background for the entire study: Peripheral blood samples were taken at the time of initial diagnosis, prior to any treatment. A discovery cohort of about 95 patients, approximately 45 with Graves' ophthalmopathy and approximately 60 with stable Graves' hyperthyroidism, was used to find distinguishing TCR V-J signatures. An independent validation cohort of 18 to 20 hyperthyroidism patients and approximately 16 patients who later progressed to ophthalmopathy tested prospective prediction of ophthalmopathy. The 90 to 100 discovery patients were randomly split 7:3 into training and test sets. Thyroid tissue and blood T-cell repertoires from more than five Graves' hyperthyroidism patients were also compared in the study. Once sampling was done, hyperthyroidism patients were given methimazole at a starting dose of 30 mg daily, whereas ophthalmopathy patients were given high-dose intravenous methylprednisolone. The paper reports TCR Vbeta CDR3 sequencing of some 140 peripheral blood samples: some 44 ophthalmopathy, around 80 hyperthyroidism and around 17 progressor patients. Here is what the overall study found, with its caveats: In validation, the model predicted progression to ophthalmopathy a median of roughly 6.1 months before onset, with 65% to 71% sensitivity and about 72% specificity. Most expanded thyroid clonotypes (frequency above 0.001) were also detected in blood, suggesting blood repertoires may reflect thyroid immune responses. No statistical method was used to fix the sample size in advance, and group allocation was not hidden from the investigators. A 13 V-J signature model separated ophthalmopathy from stable hyperthyroidism, with approximately 87% sensitivity and about 81% specificity in cross-validation and 80%/75% in testing.

The germline V gene sets CDR1 to KGHSH and CDR2 to LQKENI. V sheds 6 bases and J sheds 0 bases, leaving 6 bases between their ends. The CDR3 spans 13 residues, from the cysteine through the phenylalanine. This entry keeps only the CDR3 DNA: 39 bases, framed from base 1. Stable Graves' hyperthyroidism was defined as the absence of progression to ophthalmopathy over 18 months of follow-up. Hyperthyroidism patients were aged 18 to 65 years and newly diagnosed, with disease duration of less than 2 months. The study excluded patients with uncontrolled infections, other autoimmune diseases, pregnancy or lactation. Diagnoses were established on the basis of clinical symptoms, serum thyroxine and TRAb, thyroid ultrasound, and orbital computed tomography. PBMCs were isolated from approximately 10 ml of fresh peripheral blood by Ficoll-Paque density gradient centrifugation. Total RNA was extracted using Trizol reagent, and RNA quality was assessed on an Agilent 2100 Bioanalyzer.

The sequence links TRBV18 to TRBJ1-3, with the D segment identity uncertain. The material sequenced was blood. The sequence derives from a woman aged 18 to 35 with Graves' hyperthyroidism. The nucleotides read TGTGCCAGCTCGTCGTCCTCTGGAAACACCATATATTTT. This yields the protein CASSSSSGNTIYF.